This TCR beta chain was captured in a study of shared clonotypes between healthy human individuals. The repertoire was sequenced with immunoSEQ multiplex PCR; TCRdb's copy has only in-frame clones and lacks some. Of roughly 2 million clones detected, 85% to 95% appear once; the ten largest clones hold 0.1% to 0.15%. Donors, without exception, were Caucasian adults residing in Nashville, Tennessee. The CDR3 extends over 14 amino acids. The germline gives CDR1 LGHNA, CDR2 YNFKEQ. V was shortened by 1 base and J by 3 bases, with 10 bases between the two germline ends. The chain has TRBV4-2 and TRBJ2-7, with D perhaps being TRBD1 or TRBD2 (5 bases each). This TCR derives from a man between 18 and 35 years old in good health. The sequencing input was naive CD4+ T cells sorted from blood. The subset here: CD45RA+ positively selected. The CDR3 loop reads CASSQAGTGYEQYF. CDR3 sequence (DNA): TGTGCCAGCAGCCAAGCAGGGACGGGCTACGAGCAGTACTTC.